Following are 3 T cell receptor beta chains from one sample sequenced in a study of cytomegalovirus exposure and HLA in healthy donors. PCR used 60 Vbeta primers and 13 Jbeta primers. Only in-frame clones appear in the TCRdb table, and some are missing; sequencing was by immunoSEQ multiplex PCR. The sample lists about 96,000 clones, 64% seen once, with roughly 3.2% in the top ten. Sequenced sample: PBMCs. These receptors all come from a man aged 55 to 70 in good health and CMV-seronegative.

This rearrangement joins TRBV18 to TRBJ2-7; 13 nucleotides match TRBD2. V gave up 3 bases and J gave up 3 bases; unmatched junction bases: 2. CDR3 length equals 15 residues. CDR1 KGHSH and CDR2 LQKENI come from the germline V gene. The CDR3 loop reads CASSPGTSGVYEQYF. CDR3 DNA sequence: TGTGCCAGCTCACCCGGGACTAGCGGGGTCTACGAGCAGTACTTC.

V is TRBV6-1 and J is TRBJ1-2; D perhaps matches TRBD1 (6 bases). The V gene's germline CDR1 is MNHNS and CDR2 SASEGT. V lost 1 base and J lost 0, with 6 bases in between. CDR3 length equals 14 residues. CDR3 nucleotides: TGTGCCAGCAGTGAAGAGGGGGCTAACTATGGCTACACCTTC. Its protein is CASSEEGANYGYTF.

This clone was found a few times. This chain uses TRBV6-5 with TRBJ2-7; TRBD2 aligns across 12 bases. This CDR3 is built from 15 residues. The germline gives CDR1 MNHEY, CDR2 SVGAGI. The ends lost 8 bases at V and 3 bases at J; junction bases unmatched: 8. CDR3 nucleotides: TGTGCCAGCCGGCTAGCGGGAGGGTTGGTCTACGAGCAGTACTTC. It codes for CASRLAGGLVYEQYF.